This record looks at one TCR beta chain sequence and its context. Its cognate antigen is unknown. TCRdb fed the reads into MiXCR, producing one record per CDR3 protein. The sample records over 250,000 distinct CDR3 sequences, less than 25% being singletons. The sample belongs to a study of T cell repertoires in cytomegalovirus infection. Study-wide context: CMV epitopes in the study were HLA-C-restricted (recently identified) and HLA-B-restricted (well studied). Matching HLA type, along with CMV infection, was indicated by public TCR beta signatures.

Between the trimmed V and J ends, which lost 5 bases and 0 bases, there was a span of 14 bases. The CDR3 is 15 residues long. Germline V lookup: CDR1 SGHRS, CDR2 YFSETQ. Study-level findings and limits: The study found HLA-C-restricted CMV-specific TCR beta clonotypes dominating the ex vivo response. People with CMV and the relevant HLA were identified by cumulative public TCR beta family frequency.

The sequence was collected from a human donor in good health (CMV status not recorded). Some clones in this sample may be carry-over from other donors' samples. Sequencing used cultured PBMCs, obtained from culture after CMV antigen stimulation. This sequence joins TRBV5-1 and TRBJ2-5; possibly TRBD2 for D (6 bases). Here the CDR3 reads CASRRASAHQETQYF. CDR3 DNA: TGCGCCAGCAGAAGAGCTAGCGCTCACCAAGAGACCCAGTACTTC.